These 7 T cell receptor beta chains were all obtained from the same sample, sequenced in a study of cytomegalovirus exposure and HLA in healthy donors. Amplification used 60 Vbeta primers and 13 Jbeta primers. Sequencing was performed with immunoSEQ multiplex PCR; in TCRdb, only in-frame clones are kept and a portion is missing. Among 150,000 or so clones listed, roughly 78% were seen once. What was sequenced was PBMCs. These receptors were collected from a man between 18 and 29 years old in good health and CMV-seropositive.

V gene TRBV6-5 combines with J gene TRBJ1-4; 7 bases fit TRBD1. V gave up 2 bases and J gave up 2 bases; unmatched junction bases: 2. This CDR3 contains 15 residues. Germline V CDR1 and CDR2: MNHEY, SVGAGI. The CDR3 DNA reads TGTGCCAGCAGTTACGCGACAGGGACTAATGAAAAACTGTTTTTT. This encodes CASSYATGTNEKLFF.

This chain joins TRBV13 and TRBJ2-3, with D uncertain. This CDR3 is 12 amino acids long. Germline CDR1 PRHDT, CDR2 FYEKMQ (reference sequence). V was pared by 4 bases and J by 6 bases, with 8 bases between. This CDR3 reads CASSSTGDTQYF. The CDR3 DNA follows: TGTGCCAGCAGCTCCACCGGGGATACGCAGTATTTT. Full variable domain (remainder filled in from reference TRBV13 and TRBJ2-3): AAGVIQSPRHLIKEKRETATLKCYPIPRHDTVYWYQQGPGQDPQFLISFYEKMQSDKGSIPDRFSAQQFSDYHSELNMSSLELGDSALYFCASSSTGDTQYFGPGTRLTVL.

The rearrangement joins TRBV7-3 to TRBJ2-3; D is possibly TRBD2 (7 bases). The V and J ends lost 5 bases and 0 bases respectively, with 21 bases between them. The CDR3 has 18 amino acids. In germline, CDR1 is SGHTA, CDR2 FQGTGA. This chain's CDR3 is CASSNERGRGHSTDTQYF. The CDR3 DNA reads as TGTGCCAGCAGCAACGAAAGGGGGAGGGGACACAGCACAGATACGCAGTATTTT.

This clone was counted a few times. This chain links TRBV30 with TRBJ2-2; 7 bases are shared with TRBD2. The CDR3 extends over 16 amino acids. V trimming: 2 bases; J trimming: 5 bases; junction bases outside the gene matches: 11. The V gene's germline CDR1 is GTSNPN and CDR2 SVGIG (reference sequence). DNA for the CDR3: TGTGCCTGGAGTCCACCCGGACTAGGCCGAACCGGGGAGCTGTTTTTT. Translating it yields CAWSPPGLGRTGELFF.

This chain uses TRBV19 with TRBJ1-1; TRBD1 aligns across 10 bases. This CDR3 is 14 amino acids long. CDR1 LNHDA and CDR2 SQIVND come from the germline V gene (reference sequence). The V gene end was trimmed by 5 bases and the J gene end by 4 bases; junction bases not matched to a gene: 4. CDR3 sequence reads: CASSPTGGITEAFF. CDR3 DNA: TGTGCCAGTAGTCCGACAGGGGGCATCACTGAAGCTTTCTTT.

This chain connects TRBV5-6 to TRBJ2-3; maybe TRBD1 (5 bases). The CDR3 spans 16 residues. The germline V and J ends were trimmed by 0 bases and 2 bases, with 13 bases remaining between them. Germline V gene sequence: CDR1 SGHDT, CDR2 YYEEEE. CDR3 DNA: TGTGCCAGCAGCTTGGCTGGACAACTCTACACAGATACGCAGTATTTT. Translated, it gives CASSLAGQLYTDTQYF.

The chain combines TRBV4-1 with TRBJ1-5; 9 bases agree with TRBD1. The germline V gene encodes CDR1 MGHRA and CDR2 YSYEKL. The V segment lost 3 bases and the J segment 3 bases; nucleotides outside the gene matches: 6. The CDR3 is 16 residues long. The CDR3 coding sequence is TGCGCCAGCAGCCATCCCGGACAGGGGAACAATCAGCCCCAGCATTTT. This encodes CASSHPGQGNNQPQHF.